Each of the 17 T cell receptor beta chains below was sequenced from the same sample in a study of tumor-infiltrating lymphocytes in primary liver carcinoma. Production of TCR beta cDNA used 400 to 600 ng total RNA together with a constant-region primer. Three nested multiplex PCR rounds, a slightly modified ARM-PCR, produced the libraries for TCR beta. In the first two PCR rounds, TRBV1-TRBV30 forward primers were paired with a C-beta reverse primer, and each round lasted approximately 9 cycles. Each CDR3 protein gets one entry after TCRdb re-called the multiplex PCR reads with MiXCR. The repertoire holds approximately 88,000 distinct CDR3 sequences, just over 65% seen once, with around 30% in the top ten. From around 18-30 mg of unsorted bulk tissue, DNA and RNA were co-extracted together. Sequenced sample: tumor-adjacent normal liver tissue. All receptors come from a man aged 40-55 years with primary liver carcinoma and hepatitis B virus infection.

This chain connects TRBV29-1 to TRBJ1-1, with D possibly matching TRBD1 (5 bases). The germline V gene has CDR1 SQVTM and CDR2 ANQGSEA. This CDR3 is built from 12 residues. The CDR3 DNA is TGCAACGTAGCTGGGGACGGCACTGAAGCTTTCTTT. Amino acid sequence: CNVAGDGTEAFF.

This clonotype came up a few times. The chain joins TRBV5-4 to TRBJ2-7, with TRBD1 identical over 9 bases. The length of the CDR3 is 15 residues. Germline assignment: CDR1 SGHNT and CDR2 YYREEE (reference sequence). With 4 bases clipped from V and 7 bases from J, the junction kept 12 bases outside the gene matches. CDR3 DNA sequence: TGTGCCAGCAGCCTTGCAGGACAGGGGCTTGGGGAGCAGTACTTC. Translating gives CASSLAGQGLGEQYF.

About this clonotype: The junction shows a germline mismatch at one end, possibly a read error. As DNA, the CDR3 is TGTGCCAGCATCTTAGGAATGGCAGGGTCGCTAGAGACCCAGTACTTC. Residues: CASILGMAGSLETQYF. The chain recombines TRBV7-9 with TRBJ2-5, with D tentatively TRBD1 (5 bases). The CDR3 has 16 amino acids. Germline lookup yields CDR1 SEHNR and CDR2 FQNEAQ (reference sequence).

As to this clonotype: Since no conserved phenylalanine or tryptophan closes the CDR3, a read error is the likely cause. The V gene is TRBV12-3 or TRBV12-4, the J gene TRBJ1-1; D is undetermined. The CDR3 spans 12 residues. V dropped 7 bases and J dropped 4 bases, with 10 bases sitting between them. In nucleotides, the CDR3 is TGTGCCAGCACGATGCACGGCACTGAAGCTTTCCTT. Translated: CASTMHGTEAFL.

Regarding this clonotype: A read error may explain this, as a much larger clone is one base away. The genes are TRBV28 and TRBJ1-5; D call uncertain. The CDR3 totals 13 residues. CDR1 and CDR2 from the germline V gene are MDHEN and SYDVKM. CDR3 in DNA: TGTGCCAGCAGTGGTCGGCGAGATCAGCCCCGGCATTTT. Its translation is CASSGRRDQPRHF.

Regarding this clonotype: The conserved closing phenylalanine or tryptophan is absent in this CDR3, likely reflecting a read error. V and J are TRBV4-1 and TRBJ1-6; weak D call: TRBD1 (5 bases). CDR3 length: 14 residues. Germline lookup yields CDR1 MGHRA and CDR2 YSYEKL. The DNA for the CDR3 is TGCCCCAGCAGCCAAGACCAGGGTGGATCAACCCTCCACATT. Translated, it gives CPSSQDQGGSTLHI.

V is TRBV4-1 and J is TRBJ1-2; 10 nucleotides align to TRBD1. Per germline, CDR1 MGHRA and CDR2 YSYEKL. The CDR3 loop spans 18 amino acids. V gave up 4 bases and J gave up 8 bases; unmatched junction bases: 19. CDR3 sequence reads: CASSLEPLPGQGPSGYTF. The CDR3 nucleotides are TGCGCCAGCAGCCTCGAGCCCCTACCGGGACAGGGGCCTTCAGGCTACACCTTC.

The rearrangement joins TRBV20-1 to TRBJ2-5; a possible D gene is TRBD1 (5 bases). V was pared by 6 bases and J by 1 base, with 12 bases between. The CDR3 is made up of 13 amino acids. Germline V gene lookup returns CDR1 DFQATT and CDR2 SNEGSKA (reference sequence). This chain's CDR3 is CSAQQDTQETQYF. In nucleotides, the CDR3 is TGCAGTGCGCAACAGGACACCCAAGAGACCCAGTACTTC.

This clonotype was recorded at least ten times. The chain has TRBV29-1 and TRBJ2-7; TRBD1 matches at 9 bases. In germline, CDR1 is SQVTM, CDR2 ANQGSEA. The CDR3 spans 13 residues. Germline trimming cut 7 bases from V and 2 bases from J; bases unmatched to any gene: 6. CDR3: CSARQGVTYEQYF. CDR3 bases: TGCAGCGCCCGACAGGGGGTCACCTACGAGCAGTACTTC.

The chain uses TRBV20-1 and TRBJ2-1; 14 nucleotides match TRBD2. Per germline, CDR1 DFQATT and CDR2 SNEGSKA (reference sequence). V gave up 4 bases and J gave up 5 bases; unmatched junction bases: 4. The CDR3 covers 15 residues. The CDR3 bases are TGCAGTGCTACGGGACTAGCGGGAGTAAACAATGAGCAGTTCTTC. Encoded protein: CSATGLAGVNNEQFF.

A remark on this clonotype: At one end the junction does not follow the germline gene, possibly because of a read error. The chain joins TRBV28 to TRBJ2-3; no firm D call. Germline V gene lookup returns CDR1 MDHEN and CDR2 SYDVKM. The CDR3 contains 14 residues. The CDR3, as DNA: TGTGCCAGCAGTTCAGGTCAGCTCACAGATATGCAGTATTTT. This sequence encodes CASSSGQLTDMQYF.

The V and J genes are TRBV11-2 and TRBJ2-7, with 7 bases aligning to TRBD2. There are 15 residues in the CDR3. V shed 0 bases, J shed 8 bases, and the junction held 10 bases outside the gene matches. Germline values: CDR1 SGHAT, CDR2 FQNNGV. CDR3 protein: CASSLEGGSSCKQYF. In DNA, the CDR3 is TGTGCCAGCAGCTTAGAAGGCGGGAGCTCCTGCAAGCAGTACTTC.

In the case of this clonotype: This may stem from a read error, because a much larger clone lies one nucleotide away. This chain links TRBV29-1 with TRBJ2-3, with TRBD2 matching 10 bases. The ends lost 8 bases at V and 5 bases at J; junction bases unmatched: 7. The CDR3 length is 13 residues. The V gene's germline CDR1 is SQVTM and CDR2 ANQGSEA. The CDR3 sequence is CSINIAGGDTQYF. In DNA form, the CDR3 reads TGCAGCATCAATATAGCGGGAGGAGATACGCAGTATTTT.

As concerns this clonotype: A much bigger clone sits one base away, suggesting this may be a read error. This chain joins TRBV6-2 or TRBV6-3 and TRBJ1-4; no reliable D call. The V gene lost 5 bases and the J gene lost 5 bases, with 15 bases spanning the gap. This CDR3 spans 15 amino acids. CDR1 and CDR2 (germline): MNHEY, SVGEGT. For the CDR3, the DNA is TGTGCCAGCAGTAACCCAAGAGAAATAAATGAAAAACTGTTTTTT. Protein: CASSNPREINEKLFF.

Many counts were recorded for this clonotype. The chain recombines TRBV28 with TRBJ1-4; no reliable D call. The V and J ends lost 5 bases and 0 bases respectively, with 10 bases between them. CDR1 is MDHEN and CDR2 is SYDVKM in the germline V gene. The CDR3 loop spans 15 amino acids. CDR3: CASSTGQSTNEKLFF. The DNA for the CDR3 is TGTGCCAGCAGTACCGGGCAGTCAACTAATGAAAAACTGTTTTTT. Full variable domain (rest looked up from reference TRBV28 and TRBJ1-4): DVKVTQSSRYLVKRTGEKVFLECVQDMDHENMFWYRQDPGLGLRLIYFSYDVKMKEKGDIPEGYSVSREKKERFSLILESASTNQTSMYLCASSTGQSTNEKLFFGSGTQLSVL.

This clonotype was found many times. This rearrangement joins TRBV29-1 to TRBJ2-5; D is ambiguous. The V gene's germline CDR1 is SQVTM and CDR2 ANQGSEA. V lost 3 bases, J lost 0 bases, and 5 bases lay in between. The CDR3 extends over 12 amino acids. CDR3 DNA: TGCAGCGTTGATTTAAACCAAGAGACCCAGTACTTC. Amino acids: CSVDLNQETQYF. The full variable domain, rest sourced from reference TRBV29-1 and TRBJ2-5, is SAVISQKPSRDICQRGTSLTIQCQVDSQVTMMFWYRQQPGQSLTLIATANQGSEATYESGFVIDKFPISRPNLTFSTLTVSNMSPEDSSIYLCSVDLNQETQYFGPGTRLLVL.

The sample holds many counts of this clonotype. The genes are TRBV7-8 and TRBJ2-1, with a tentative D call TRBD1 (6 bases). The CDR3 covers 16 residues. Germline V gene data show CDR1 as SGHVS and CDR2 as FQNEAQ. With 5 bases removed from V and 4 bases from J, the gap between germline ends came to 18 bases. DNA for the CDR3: TGTGCCAGCAGCCCTTTTACCGGGACACCTTACAATGAGCAGTTCTTC. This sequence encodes CASSPFTGTPYNEQFF.